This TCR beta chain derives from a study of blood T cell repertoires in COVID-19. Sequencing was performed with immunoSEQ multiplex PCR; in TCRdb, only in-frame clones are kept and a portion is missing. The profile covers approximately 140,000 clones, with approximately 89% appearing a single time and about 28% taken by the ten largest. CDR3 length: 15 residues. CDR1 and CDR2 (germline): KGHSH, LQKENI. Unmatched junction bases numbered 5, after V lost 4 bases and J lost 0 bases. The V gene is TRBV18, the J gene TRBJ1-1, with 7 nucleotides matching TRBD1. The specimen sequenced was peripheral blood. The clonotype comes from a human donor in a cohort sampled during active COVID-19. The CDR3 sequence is CASSLGTDMNTEAFF. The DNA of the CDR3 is TGTGCCAGCTCACTCGGGACAGACATGAACACTGAAGCTTTCTTT.